Listed below are T cell receptor beta chains from one sample, sequenced in a study of CD8 T cells in ankylosing spondylitis. One entry per CDR3 protein results from TCRdb running MiXCR on the 5' RACE reads. The profile shows under 250,000 distinct CDR3 sequences, roughly a third of them singletons. Sequencing used blood, either unsorted or a sorted T cell fraction (not recorded which). These receptors originate from a male donor with ankylosing spondylitis or in good health (not recorded which). Each CDR3 is given with its conserved first and last residue. A D gene is named only where the DNA matches it firmly. Only part of the rows carry a size: once, few, many, or a class if the clone is expanded.

D | J | size | V | CDR3 | DNA
TRBD1 | TRBJ1-4 | few | TRBV12-3/TRBV12-4 | CASSLAGGNEKLFF | TGTGCCAGCAGTTTAGCAGGGGGCAATGAAAAACTGTTTTTT
- | TRBJ2-5 | - | TRBV10-3 | CATSPVQETQYF | TGTGCCACCAGTCCAGTCCAAGAGACCCAGTACTTC
- | TRBJ1-4 | - | TRBV12-3/TRBV12-4 | CASTTREGANEKLFF | TGTGCCAGCACGACGCGGGAGGGGGCTAATGAAAAACTGTTTTTT
- | TRBJ1-4 | - | TRBV29-1 | CSVEVPTNEKLFF | TGCAGCGTTGAGGTTCCAACTAATGAAAAACTGTTTTTT
- | TRBJ2-1 | - | TRBV7-2 | CASSLVFSDSSFF | TGTGCCAGCAGCTTGGTTTTTTCGGACAGCTCGTTCTTC
- | TRBJ1-4 | - | TRBV29-1 | CSVNANEKLFF | TGCAGCGTAAACGCTAATGAAAAACTGTTTTTT
- | TRBJ1-1 | - | TRBV28 | CASSLGWGGTAFEAFF | TGTGCCAGCAGTTTAGGCTGGGGAGGGACCGCCTTTGAAGCTTTCTTT
TRBD2 | TRBJ2-1 | - | TRBV5-1 | CASSLGSGGRNEQFF | TGCGCCAGCAGCTTGGGTAGCGGGGGTCGCAATGAGCAGTTCTTC
TRBD1 | TRBJ1-2 | - | TRBV3-1 | CASSQVVGQGFGYTF | TGTGCCAGCAGCCAAGTCGTGGGACAGGGGTTTGGCTACACCTTC
- | TRBJ2-5 | few | TRBV11-2 | CASSLTPSNRDRRETQYF | TGTGCCAGCAGCTTGACCCCCTCTAACAGGGATCGGCGAGAGACCCAGTACTTC
- | TRBJ2-5 | once | TRBV28 | CASSLHRRPETQYF | TGTGCCAGCAGCCTACACCGTCGCCCGGAGACCCAGTACTTC
- | TRBJ1-1 | - | TRBV5-1 | CASSLVQAGTEAFF | TGCGCCAGCAGCTTGGTCCAGGCGGGGACTGAAGCTTTCTTT
- | TRBJ1-1 | few | TRBV29-1 | CSVSNPDSFF | TGCAGCGTTTCGAATCCCGACTCTTTCTTT
- | TRBJ2-3 | - | TRBV20-1 | CSALERGVTDTQYF | TGCAGTGCTCTTGAAAGGGGGGTCACAGATACGCAGTATTTT
- | TRBJ1-1 | - | TRBV12-3/TRBV12-4 | CASSFGITGVTEAFF | TGTGCCAGCAGTTTCGGGATTACCGGGGTCACTGAAGCTTTCTTT
- | TRBJ1-1 | - | TRBV12-3/TRBV12-4 | CASTGHSNTEAFF | TGTGCCAGCACCGGACATTCGAACACTGAAGCTTTCTTT
- | TRBJ2-7 | - | TRBV11-2 | CASSLDSGAFSGEQYF | TGTGCCAGCAGCTTAGATTCAGGGGCATTTTCGGGCGAGCAGTACTTC
TRBD1 | TRBJ1-1 | - | TRBV28 | CASRVSRQGGGDTEAFF | TGTGCCAGCAGAGTTTCTCGACAGGGAGGAGGGGACACTGAAGCTTTCTTT
- | TRBJ1-1 | - | TRBV9 | CASSVVGGRGTEAFF | TGTGCCAGCAGCGTAGTTGGTGGGAGGGGCACTGAAGCTTTCTTT